The next 27 T cell receptor beta chains were all read from a single sample in a study of Graves' ophthalmopathy and Graves' hyperthyroidism. RNA served as the template for amplifying TCR beta CDR3 regions. The first-round RT-PCR employed HTBI primers together with the Qiagen OneStep RT-PCR kit. A multiplex PCR was then performed as the second round. In TCRdb, the multiplex PCR reads were re-called with MiXCR into one record per CDR3 protein. The table records 350,000 to 450,000 distinct CDR3 sequences, about 18% of them present only once. The source material was peripheral blood. All receptors derive from a young woman with Graves' ophthalmopathy.

This clonotype came up many times. This chain uses TRBV7-2 with TRBJ1-2; the D gene is possibly TRBD1 (6 bases). This CDR3 is 17 amino acids long. V lost 0 bases, J lost 0 bases, and 14 bases lay in between. The germline V gene has CDR1 SGHTA and CDR2 FQGNSA. In DNA, the CDR3 is TGTGCCAGCAGCTTAGCACAGGGTGGACCGGCTAACTATGGCTACACCTTC. This sequence encodes CASSLAQGGPANYGYTF. The whole variable domain, remainder taken from reference TRBV7-2 and TRBJ1-2, is GAGVSQSPSNKVTEKGKDVELRCDPISGHTALYWYRQSLGQGLEFLIYFQGNSAPDKSGLPSDRFSAERTGGSVSTLTIQRTQQEDSAVYLCASSLAQGGPANYGYTFGSGTRLTVV.

The gene calls are TRBV28 and TRBJ2-7, with D possibly TRBD2 on 6 matching bases. V was clipped by 3 bases and J by 4 bases, with 25 bases between them. The germline gives CDR1 MDHEN, CDR2 SYDVKM. The CDR3 is 18 amino acids. CDR3 sequence (DNA): TGTGCCAGCAGTTTTCCCACTAGCTTCTCGGGGGTGGGTTACGAGCAGTACTTC. This gives the protein CASSFPTSFSGVGYEQYF.

This clonotype came up many times. The gene calls are TRBV7-2 and TRBJ2-5; TRBD2 matches at 12 bases. This CDR3 spans 15 amino acids. Looked up from germline, CDR1 is SGHTA and CDR2 is FQGNSA. The V gene end was trimmed by 3 bases and the J gene end by 7 bases; junction bases not matched to a gene: 6. CDR3 nucleotide sequence: TGTGCCAGCAGCTTGGGACTAGCGGGTGCTTGGACCCAGTACTTC. Residues: CASSLGLAGAWTQYF.

V usage is TRBV19 and J usage is TRBJ1-5; no firm D call. CDR3 length: 15 amino acids. Germline loops: CDR1 LNHDA, CDR2 SQIVND (reference sequence). V lost 1 base and J lost 2, with 9 bases in between. For the CDR3, the DNA is TGTGCCAGTAGTATAGGTTCCGGGGGCAATCAGCCCCAGCATTTT. The encoded protein is CASSIGSGGNQPQHF.

Many counts were recorded for this clonotype. Just one base apart from a much larger clone, this may be a read error. Since no conserved phenylalanine or tryptophan closes the CDR3, a read error is the likely cause. The CDR3 is CASSLRGWETQYS. The CDR3, as DNA: TGTGCCAGCAGTTTGAGGGGCTGGGAGACCCAGTACTCC. This chain links TRBV6-2 or TRBV6-3 with TRBJ2-5; D tentatively fits TRBD1 or TRBD2 (5 bases each). This CDR3 is built from 13 residues. Trimming stripped 4 bases from V and 5 bases from J, with 11 bases between. Per the germline V gene, CDR1 is MNHEY and CDR2 is SVGEGT.

This clonotype came up many times. A read error may produce the germline difference seen at one junction end. The rearrangement links TRBV29-1 to TRBJ1-1; D may be TRBD1 (5 bases). The CDR3 is made up of 14 amino acids. CDR1 is SQVTM and CDR2 is ANQGSEA in the germline V gene. CDR3 amino acids: CSVKDSSLNTEAFF. The CDR3 coding sequence is TGCAGCGTTAAAGACAGCTCGTTGAACACTGAAGCTTTCTTT.

A note on this clonotype: A much larger clone sits a single nucleotide away, making a read error possible. CDR3 coding DNA: TGTGCCAGCAGCTTATTCTCGGGAGGGACCGGGGAGCTGCTTTTT. This sequence encodes CASSLFSGGTGELLF. The rearrangement links TRBV11-3 to TRBJ2-2, with 8 bases matching TRBD2. CDR3 size: 15 residues. Germline CDR1 is SGHNT and CDR2 is YENEEA.

This clonotype showed up many times. The chain is built from TRBV20-1 and TRBJ2-5; 8 nucleotides align to TRBD2. Germline CDR1 DFQATT, CDR2 SNEGSKA (reference sequence). The junction had 3 bases not matched to a gene; V was cut back by 4 bases and J by 2 bases. The CDR3 sequence is 13 residues long. The CDR3 sequence: CSATRGGQETQYF. CDR3 nucleotide sequence: TGCAGTGCTACCCGGGGGGGTCAAGAGACCCAGTACTTC.

This clonotype has at least ten counts. The chain couples TRBV7-2 to TRBJ2-2; tentatively, D is TRBD2 (5 bases). Germline CDR1 reads SGHTA; CDR2 reads FQGNSA. The CDR3 contains 15 residues. V dropped 1 base and J dropped 6 bases, with 12 bases sitting between them. CDR3 in amino acids: CASSLGGSRPGELFF. DNA of the CDR3: TGTGCCAGCAGCTTAGGTGGGAGTCGGCCCGGGGAGCTGTTTTTT.

There are many counts of this clonotype. The chain uses TRBV20-1 and TRBJ1-5; 7 nucleotides match TRBD1. Germline assignment: CDR1 DFQATT and CDR2 SNEGSKA (reference sequence). Trimming removed 6 bases from V and 7 bases from J; junction bases left unmatched: 6. CDR3 length: 12 amino acids. The CDR3 DNA sequence: TGCAGTGCCATTGACAGGGCCCAGCCCCAGCATTTT. This translates into CSAIDRAQPQHF.

V and J are TRBV28 and TRBJ2-7; 11 bases map to TRBD2. This CDR3 region has 16 residues. Germline CDR1 reads MDHEN; CDR2 reads SYDVKM. V shed 5 bases and J 1 base; nucleotides not matched to a gene: 7. For the CDR3, the DNA is TGTGCCAGCAGTGCAGGGACTAGCGGAAGGTCCTACGAGCAGTACTTC. Residues: CASSAGTSGRSYEQYF.

This clonotype was detected only once. CDR3 DNA sequence: TGTGCCAGCGACTCAGAGCGAAAGGAGGCCGGGGAGCTGTTTTTT. The encoded protein is CASDSERKEAGELFF. The gene calls are TRBV12-3 or TRBV12-4 and TRBJ2-2; D is possibly TRBD2 (5 bases). This CDR3 is built from 15 residues. The V and J ends lost 8 bases and 6 bases respectively, with 19 bases between them.

This clonotype was seen at least ten times. This sequence joins TRBV4-1 and TRBJ2-6; possibly TRBD1 for D (5 bases). V lost 0 bases and J 1 base, leaving 19 bases between the germline ends. Germline CDR1 and CDR2: MGHRA and YSYEKL. The CDR3 is made up of 20 amino acids. This CDR3 is CASSQERTGPRASGANVLTF. In nucleotides, the CDR3 is TGCGCCAGCAGCCAAGAAAGAACAGGACCCAGGGCGTCTGGGGCCAACGTCCTGACTTTC.

CDR3 sequence: CASSPNAGAGETQYF. The CDR3 DNA sequence: TGTGCCAGCAGCCCAAACGCGGGGGCAGGGGAGACCCAGTACTTC. This sequence joins TRBV11-2 and TRBJ2-5; possibly TRBD2 for D (7 bases). V was pared by 5 bases and J by 5 bases, with 18 bases between. The CDR3 runs to 15 residues. CDR1 is SGHAT and CDR2 is FQNNGV in the germline V gene.

The table lists this clonotype with many counts. The genes are TRBV20-1 and TRBJ1-1; TRBD1 might be the D (5 bases). The V end was cut by 0 bases, the J end by 1 base, with 9 bases between. The CDR3 contains 14 residues. Per the germline V gene, CDR1 is DFQATT and CDR2 is SNEGSKA (reference sequence). The CDR3 protein is CSARDWGGNTEAFF. CDR3 in DNA: TGCAGTGCTAGAGATTGGGGGGGGAACACTGAAGCTTTCTTT.

The chain recombines TRBV27 with TRBJ2-7, with D possibly TRBD2 on 6 matching bases. The CDR3 spans 17 residues. Germline values: CDR1 MNHEY, CDR2 SMNVEV (reference sequence). Trimming removed 3 bases from V and 6 bases from J, with 24 bases in between. The CDR3: CASSFNSVAGTEAEQYF. As DNA, the CDR3 is TGTGCCAGCAGTTTCAACTCGGTGGCAGGGACTGAAGCCGAGCAGTACTTC.

This clonotype was counted ten times or more. The V and J genes are TRBV27 and TRBJ1-6, with 7 bases that match TRBD1. The V gene's germline CDR1 is MNHEY and CDR2 SMNVEV (reference sequence). V lost 3 bases, J lost 7 bases, and 6 bases stayed unmatched. This CDR3 has 15 residues. In DNA form, the CDR3 reads TGTGCCAGCAGTTTGAACAGGGGTGTGAATTCACCCCTCCACTTT. It specifies CASSLNRGVNSPLHF.

The rearrangement uses TRBV6-5 and TRBJ1-1; the D gene is possibly TRBD1 (5 bases). Germline CDR1 and CDR2: MNHEY and SVGAGI. V dropped 2 bases and J dropped 4 bases, with 8 bases sitting between them. This CDR3 spans 13 amino acids. The CDR3 loop is CASSYGGVTEAFF. CDR3 in DNA: TGTGCCAGCAGTTACGGGGGGGTCACTGAAGCTTTCTTT.

This clonotype was seen repeatedly, ten times or more. This chain connects TRBV27 to TRBJ1-1, with no clear D. Trimming pared 1 base from V and 1 base from J, leaving 7 bases between. Germline V gene lookup returns CDR1 MNHEY and CDR2 SMNVEV (reference sequence). The CDR3 totals 14 residues. The CDR3 nucleotides read TGTGCCAGCAGTTTATGGGCTGGGAACACTGAAGCTTTCTTT. This encodes CASSLWAGNTEAFF.

At least ten counts were recorded for this clonotype. The chain combines TRBV2 with TRBJ2-7, with 13 bases identical to TRBD2. There are 15 residues in the CDR3. Per the germline V gene, CDR1 is SNHLY and CDR2 is FYNNEI. V dropped 6 bases and J dropped 2; count of bases not matched to a gene: 4. CDR3 protein: CASRGGTSGTYEQYF. The CDR3 coding sequence is TGTGCCAGCAGGGGGGGGACTAGCGGGACCTACGAGCAGTACTTC.

This clonotype was recorded many times. The gene calls are TRBV19 and TRBJ1-3, with a possible D match to TRBD1 (6 bases). CDR1 and CDR2 (germline): LNHDA, SQIVND (reference sequence). Trimming left V 5 bases short and J 0 bases short, with 17 bases between. The CDR3 consists of 17 residues. CDR3 amino acids: CASSSRPGTTSGNTIYF. For the CDR3, the DNA is TGTGCCAGTAGTTCAAGACCCGGGACAACCTCTGGAAACACCATATATTTT.

This clonotype was observed at least ten times. The chain recombines TRBV12-3 or TRBV12-4 with TRBJ1-2; D possibly corresponds to TRBD1 (6 bases). Trimming took 6 bases from V and 8 from J, leaving 25 bases between them. The CDR3 loop spans 16 amino acids. Written as DNA, the CDR3 is TGTGCCAGCAGCCCCGGCTGGGGCAGGGGATTAAAAGGCTACACCTTC. Amino acid sequence: CASSPGWGRGLKGYTF.

There are many counts of this clonotype. The V gene is TRBV7-2, the J gene TRBJ2-7, with TRBD1 as a possible D gene (6 bases). The V gene lost 1 base and the J gene lost 3 bases, with 13 bases spanning the gap. Germline V gene data show CDR1 as SGHTA and CDR2 as FQGNSA. This CDR3 is built from 15 residues. In nucleotides, the CDR3 is TGTGCCAGCAGCTTAGGTCCATTACAGGGCTACGAGCAGTACTTC. It codes for CASSLGPLQGYEQYF.

There are a few counts of this clonotype. The rearrangement joins TRBV7-9 to TRBJ1-1, with a possible D match to TRBD1 (6 bases). The CDR3 contains 13 residues. The V gene's germline CDR1 is SEHNR and CDR2 FQNEAQ (reference sequence). V dropped 7 bases and J dropped 6 bases, with 15 bases sitting between them. The CDR3 coding sequence is TGTGCCAGCACGAATTCCGGACAGTCTGAAGCTTTCTTT. Translation gives CASTNSGQSEAFF.

The V and J genes are TRBV19 and TRBJ1-5; TRBD1 is a possible D gene (5 bases). V lost 3 bases, J lost 7 bases, and 22 bases lay in between. Germline assignment: CDR1 LNHDA and CDR2 SQIVND (reference sequence). This CDR3 spans 17 amino acids. The CDR3 DNA reads TGTGCCAGTAGTATTCCGTGGGGGTTCTCTCTTGGACAGCCCCAGCATTTT. It translates to CASSIPWGFSLGQPQHF.

This clonotype was observed many times. The chain carries TRBV12-3 or TRBV12-4 and TRBJ1-1; 8 bases are a match to TRBD1. Trimming took 5 bases from V and 5 from J; bases not matched to a gene: 10. This CDR3 has 15 amino acids. CDR3: CASSPGQGGITEAFF. For the CDR3, the DNA is TGTGCCAGCAGTCCCGGACAGGGTGGTATTACTGAAGCTTTCTTT.

This clonotype showed up many times. The chain is built from TRBV28 and TRBJ2-7; D may be TRBD1 or TRBD2 (5 bases each). Germline V CDR1 and CDR2: MDHEN, SYDVKM. V was cut by 9 bases and J by 4 bases, with 13 bases left in between. This CDR3 region has 12 residues. The CDR3 here is CASGDPGYEQYF. The CDR3 DNA follows: TGTGCCAGTGGGGACCCCGGGTACGAGCAGTACTTC.